The subject of this entry is one T cell receptor (beta chain). Its antigen is undetermined. Relying on iRepertoire HTBI primers and Arm-PCR of CDR3 regions, the team built TCR beta libraries. TCRdb re-called the multiplex PCR reads through MiXCR, storing one row per CDR3 protein. Of more than 350,000 distinct CDR3 sequences in the sample, around 20% were seen once. The data stem from a study of regulatory T cells in long-lasting Graves disease. The germline gives CDR1 LNHNV, CDR2 YYDKDF (reference sequence). This CDR3 has 15 amino acids. V was clipped by 0 bases and J by 1 base, with 6 bases between them. Stated time point: persistent/refractory GD, antithyroid drugs over 5 years with positive TRAb. RNA extracted from PBMCs served as the sequencing template. Study-wide findings and caveats: Persistent disease preferred TRBV28, TRBJ1-2 and TRBJ2-5. Persistent Graves' patients showed reduced TCR diversity versus newly diagnosed patients.

This TCR derives from a female donor with Graves disease. Source: peripheral blood mononuclear cells (PBMCs), taken when the disease was refractory, from a patient treated with antithyroid drugs. The chain recombines TRBV15 with TRBJ2-2; D gene unclear. The CDR3 region is CATSREGLNTGELFF. In DNA, the CDR3 is TGTGCCACCAGCAGAGAGGGGTTGAACACCGGGGAGCTGTTTTTT.